This entry is about one T cell receptor (beta chain). It has no known antigen specificity. It has no much larger one-base neighbor in the sample; base qualities were not kept. The CDR3 regions of human TCRbeta chains were analyzed by immunosequencing. Concerning the study's data processing: TCRs in the repertoires were compared against a reference library of SARS-CoV-2-specific TCRs that had been generated with the MIRA antigen-specificity platform. Breadth was defined as the fraction of unique TCRs that were SARS-CoV-2-associated. Depth was defined as the fraction of total T cells that were SARS-CoV-2-associated. Using the MIRA data, every spike-specific TCR was mapped to the spike region that the TCR reacted to and assigned to either a CD4 or a CD8 class. Log10-transformed breadth and depth values were compared by one-way ANOVA with Sidak's multiple comparisons tests. TCRdb mirrors the immuneACCESS table, restricted to in-frame sequences. Some clones are absent from its copies; in checked studies, under half trace to an unresolved V gene, and the reason for the others is unknown. That table furnishes V, J and clone size, whereas the DNA furnished D and trimming. Across this sample there are more than 95,000 clones, with about 87% seen only once. The ten biggest clones cover over 6.5% of the sample.

The data originate from a study of T cell responses to AZD1222 COVID-19 vaccine (dated by TCRdb to the early 2020s). Some background on the complete study: AZD1222 recipients with second doses at about 4 weeks or about 12 weeks were pooled, because spike-specific TCR depth and breadth did not differ between schedules. A total of just over 230 trial participants underwent TCR sequencing, of whom around 200 received two doses of AZD1222 and about 26 received two doses of the MenACWY control vaccine. Enrollment into the trials was organized by age into subgroups of 18-55, 56-69 and 70-plus years, and those subgroups contained roughly 150, 30 and 60 TCR-sequenced participants, respectively. What the research found in general, with its limitations: The 56-69-year group was small, and its depth increase did not reach significance, likely because of low power. Epitopes outside the regions mutated in the B.1.351 and B.1.1.7 variants were reportedly recognized by nearly half of the unique spike-specific TCRs. A significant rise in spike-specific TCR breadth and depth was observed after two AZD1222 doses relative to day 0 and relative to MenACWY recipients. The whole spike protein was spanned by vaccine-associated CD4 TCRs, and dominant responses were seen in regions 160-218 and 743-854. Participants were mostly white British and included more females than males, and it was suggested by the authors that clonal diversity may have been underestimated. Conclusions about previously exposed vaccinees are limited because only six or seven AZD1222 recipients were SARS-CoV-2 seropositive at baseline. Because no day 14 peak-response samples were available, the repertoires could be characterized only after the peak T cell response.

The time point tag for this specimen amounts to: baseline before first vaccination. Vaccinee samples came from UK trials COV001 and COV002, including a single-blind randomized controlled phase 2/3 trial of AZD1222 (ChAdOx1 nCoV-19) in healthy adults. Trial participant PBMC samples were collected at day 0 and day 28 after the second dose for TCRbeta chain sequencing. CDR1 WNHNN and CDR2 SYGVQD are derived from the germline V gene (reference sequence). V and J are trimmed by 3 bases and 6 bases, and the gene matches miss 6 bases of the junction. The CDR3 sequence holds 15 residues, the cysteine and phenylalanine included. Kept here is only the CDR3 DNA, which spans 45 bases and is read in frame from base 1.

The sequence came from an adult in good health. The V and J segments used are TRBV10-1 and TRBJ1-5, and 9 bases in between align with TRBD1. The sequencing here drew on peripheral blood, taken on day 0 of AZD1222 vaccination. Here the CDR3 is given as CASSDGTGSGQPQHF. The DNA reads TGCGCCAGCAGTGATGGGACAGGGAGTGGTCAGCCCCAGCATTTT.